This entry lists 29 T cell receptor beta chains sequenced from one sample in a study of blood T cell repertoires in COVID-19. TCRdb keeps only in-frame clones here, not all; method: immunoSEQ multiplex PCR. The data show 35,000 to 40,000 clones, about nine tenths seen once. The specimen sequenced was peripheral blood. The receptors were sampled from a man in his 70s with acute or convalescent COVID-19.

The genes are TRBV12-5 and TRBJ2-3; D gene ambiguous. The CDR3 loop spans 11 amino acids. Per the germline V gene, CDR1 is LGHNT and CDR2 is FRNRAP. V lost 7 bases and J lost 2, with 4 bases in between. CDR3 sequence (DNA): TGTGCTAGTGCCCTCACAGATACGCAGTATTTT. It yields the protein CASALTDTQYF. The entire variable domain, with the rest obtained from reference TRBV12-5 and TRBJ2-3, is as follows: DARVTQTPRHKVTEMGQEVTMRCQPILGHNTVFWYRQTMMQGLELLAYFRNRAPLDDSGMPKDRFSAEMPDATLATLKIQPSEPRDSAVYFCASALTDTQYFGPGTRLTVL.

This chain's CDR3 is CASSPARVGLMNTEAFF. CDR3 sequence (DNA): TGTGCCAGCTCACCGGCCAGGGTAGGCCTAATGAACACTGAAGCTTTCTTT. This chain connects TRBV18 to TRBJ1-1; weak D call: TRBD1 (5 bases). Germline CDR1 and CDR2: KGHSH and LQKENI. This CDR3 region has 17 residues. The ends were cut back, 3 bases at V and 0 bases at J, with 17 bases in the middle.

J is TRBJ2-1 and V is TRBV20-1; 8 bases line up with TRBD2. J lost 8 bases, V lost 3 bases, and 3 bases had no gene match. The CDR3 sequence is 12 residues long. Germline V CDR1 and CDR2: DFQATT, SNEGSKA (reference sequence). The CDR3 sequence is CSASGLAHEQFF. The CDR3 bases are TGCAGTGCTAGTGGACTAGCCCATGAGCAGTTCTTC.

The table lists this clone with a few counts. The chain links TRBV19 to TRBJ2-1, with D perhaps matching TRBD1 (6 bases). V shed 5 bases and J shed 5 bases, with 16 bases lying between them. This CDR3 comprises 15 residues. Germline values: CDR1 LNHDA, CDR2 SQIVND (reference sequence). The CDR3 reads CASSFQGRADNEQFF. CDR3 coding DNA: TGTGCCAGTAGTTTCCAGGGGCGCGCAGACAATGAGCAGTTCTTC.

CDR3 protein: CASSLSQGAEYEQYF. The DNA for the CDR3 is TGCGCCAGCAGCTTGTCACAGGGGGCCGAGTACGAGCAGTACTTC. V usage is TRBV5-1 and J usage is TRBJ2-7; 9 nucleotides agree with TRBD1. The trim removed 1 base at V and 4 bases at J, leaving 6 bases unmatched. CDR1 and CDR2 from the germline V gene are SGHRS and YFSETQ. This CDR3 has 15 residues.

V gene TRBV6-6 combines with J gene TRBJ1-2, with TRBD1 matching over 9 bases. The CDR3 runs to 16 residues. Unmatched junction bases numbered 13, after V lost 7 bases and J lost 4 bases. In germline, CDR1 is MNHNY, CDR2 SVGAGI (reference sequence). The chain's CDR3 is CASTLQGTGRSYGYTF. DNA for the CDR3: TGTGCCAGCACCCTACAGGGGACAGGGAGAAGCTATGGCTACACCTTC.

The chain carries TRBV3-1 (or the pseudogene TRBV3-2) and TRBJ2-1, with TRBD1 matching over 9 bases. V lost 4 bases and J lost 9; bases outside the gene matches: 13. The CDR3 is 16 residues long. CDR1 and CDR2 from the germline V gene are LGHDT and YNNKEL (reference sequence). The CDR3 nucleotides are TGTGCCAGCAGCCCAGAAGGGGTGACAGGGGGGATTGAGCAGTTCTTC. As protein: CASSPEGVTGGIEQFF.

The rearrangement joins TRBV6-2 or TRBV6-3 to TRBJ2-7; 7 bases line up with TRBD1. Germline V gene lookup returns CDR1 MNHEY and CDR2 SVGEGT. The trim removed 0 bases at V and 4 bases at J, leaving 12 bases unmatched. CDR3 length equals 17 residues. CDR3 amino acids: CASSYSIYVQGEYEQYF. The CDR3 DNA follows: TGTGCCAGCAGTTACTCGATTTACGTCCAGGGGGAGTACGAGCAGTACTTC.

This clone appeared a single time. The chain links TRBV11-3 to TRBJ2-2; a possible D gene is TRBD2 (7 bases). The CDR3 has 16 amino acids. Germline V gives CDR1 SGHNT, CDR2 YENEEA. Trimming took 3 bases from V and 0 from J, leaving 11 bases between them. The CDR3 DNA follows: TGTGCCAGCAGCTTTATCGGGGGGCCGAACACCGGGGAGCTGTTTTTT. Its protein is CASSFIGGPNTGELFF.

The chain couples TRBV2 to TRBJ2-2; perhaps TRBD2 as D (5 bases). Trimming took 4 bases from V and 4 from J, leaving 13 bases between them. The CDR3 totals 15 residues. Looked up from germline, CDR1 is SNHLY and CDR2 is FYNNEI. Here the CDR3 reads CASSGVSAGTGELFF. CDR3 DNA sequence: TGTGCCAGCAGTGGGGTCTCCGCGGGCACCGGGGAGCTGTTTTTT.

The rearrangement links TRBV7-6 to TRBJ2-5; D remains ambiguous. The V gene's germline CDR1 is SGHVS and CDR2 FNYEAQ. The V end lost 2 bases, the J end lost 3 bases, and 4 bases lay between the germline ends. The CDR3 consists of 12 residues. CDR3 amino acids: CASSLNKETQYF. In DNA form, the CDR3 reads TGTGCCAGCAGCTTAAATAAAGAGACCCAGTACTTC.

The chain couples TRBV29-1 to TRBJ1-1; the match to TRBD1 covers 7 bases. Germline-derived CDR1 and CDR2 are SQVTM and ANQGSEA. The CDR3 loop spans 12 amino acids. The CDR3 sequence: CRGVGQANEAFF. The CDR3 region has the DNA TGCAGGGGGGTTGGACAGGCTAATGAAGCTTTCTTT.

The V gene is TRBV19, the J gene TRBJ2-1; no definite D call. The germline CDR1 and CDR2 sequences are LNHDA and SQIVND (reference sequence). V was pared by 3 bases and J by 5 bases, with 5 bases between. The length of the CDR3 is 12 residues. CDR3 residues: CASSISDNEQFF. The CDR3 DNA follows: TGTGCCAGTAGTATCTCGGACAATGAGCAGTTCTTC.

The chain joins TRBV20-1 to TRBJ2-3; D perhaps matches TRBD2 (6 bases). This CDR3 spans 14 amino acids. V gave up 3 bases and J gave up 3 bases, with 13 bases separating them. Per germline, CDR1 DFQATT and CDR2 SNEGSKA (reference sequence). CDR3: CSASLGSETDTQYF. CDR3 nucleotide sequence: TGCAGTGCTAGTCTCGGGAGTGAGACAGATACGCAGTATTTT.

The rearrangement joins TRBV6-5 to TRBJ1-5; TRBD1 is a possible D gene (5 bases). The CDR3 length is 15 residues. Trimming shortened V by 5 bases and J by 1 base, and 12 bases separated the two germline ends. Germline CDR1 reads MNHEY; CDR2 reads SVGAGI. The CDR3 spells CASSLFRGSNQPQHF. The CDR3 nucleotides are TGTGCCAGCAGTCTCTTCCGGGGGAGCAATCAGCCCCAGCATTTT.

The genes are TRBV20-1 and TRBJ1-1; D is uncertain. The V end lost 1 base, the J end lost 11 bases, and 8 bases lay between the germline ends. This CDR3 has 10 amino acids. Germline CDR1 and CDR2: DFQATT and SNEGSKA (reference sequence). Written as DNA, the CDR3 is TGCAGTGCTAGAGCGGGGTCGGCTTTCTTT. Encoded protein: CSARAGSAFF.

The chain has TRBV6-6 and TRBJ2-1, with D perhaps matching TRBD2 (5 bases). V was clipped by 5 bases and J by 9 bases, with 14 bases between them. The CDR3 length is 13 residues. The germline CDR1 and CDR2 sequences are MNHNY and SVGAGI (reference sequence). The CDR3 nucleotides read TGTGCCAGCAGTCCCCCCCCGGGGAGTGAGCAGTTCTTC. This encodes CASSPPPGSEQFF.

The rearrangement joins TRBV6-1 to TRBJ2-2; 8 positions agree with TRBD1. In germline, CDR1 is MNHNS, CDR2 SASEGT. The CDR3 is 15 amino acids. V gave up 2 bases and J gave up 7 bases; unmatched junction bases: 6. This CDR3 is CASSEFRGQGGELFF. In DNA, the CDR3 is TGTGCCAGCAGTGAATTCAGGGGGCAAGGCGGGGAGCTGTTTTTT.

This clone was seen a single time. The rearrangement uses TRBV28 and TRBJ2-3; 8 positions agree with TRBD2. The germline gives CDR1 MDHEN, CDR2 SYDVKM. Trimming at V came to 7 bases and at J to 7 bases, leaving 10 bases not matched to a gene. The CDR3 has 14 amino acids. The CDR3 loop is CASNPGGGRNTQYF. CDR3 coding DNA: TGTGCCAGCAACCCGGGGGGGGGCCGAAATACGCAGTATTTT. Full variable domain (remainder filled in from reference TRBV28 and TRBJ2-3): DVKVTQSSRYLVKRTGEKVFLECVQDMDHENMFWYRQDPGLGLRLIYFSYDVKMKEKGDIPEGYSVSREKKERFSLILESASTNQTSMYLCASNPGGGRNTQYFGPGTRLTVL.

V usage is TRBV4-1 and J usage is TRBJ2-1, with TRBD2 matching 7 bases. Germline assignment: CDR1 MGHRA and CDR2 YSYEKL. Losses at the gene ends were 4 bases for V and 2 bases for J; bases not matched to a gene: 11. There are 17 residues in the CDR3. This CDR3 is CASSLRWGGAAYNEQFF. CDR3 bases: TGCGCCAGCAGCCTGCGATGGGGAGGGGCTGCCTACAATGAGCAGTTCTTC.

The chain recombines TRBV24-1 with TRBJ2-2; 12 positions match TRBD1. The CDR3 length is 18 residues. Trimming cost V 5 bases and J 4 bases; bases outside gene matches: 10. Germline V gives CDR1 KGHDR, CDR2 SFDVKD. The CDR3 loop reads CATSAPPGQGAITGELFF. As DNA, the CDR3 is TGTGCCACCAGTGCCCCCCCGGGACAGGGGGCGATCACCGGGGAGCTGTTTTTT.

The chain couples TRBV5-1 to TRBJ1-2, with a weak D call TRBD1 (5 bases). The CDR3 length is 15 residues. The germline V gene has CDR1 SGHRS and CDR2 YFSETQ. Trimming took off 0 bases at V and 1 base at J, with 10 bases between the two ends. For the CDR3, the DNA is TGCGCCAGCAGCTTGGGGAGACAGCTTAACTATGGCTACACCTTC. It encodes CASSLGRQLNYGYTF.

This sequence joins TRBV19 and TRBJ2-7; 10 bases align to TRBD1. This CDR3 is 14 amino acids long. The germline V gene has CDR1 LNHDA and CDR2 SQIVND (reference sequence). The V segment lost 1 base and the J segment 3 bases; nucleotides outside the gene matches: 0. CDR3 in amino acids: CASSIGDRGYEQYF. The CDR3 region has the DNA TGTGCCAGTAGTATAGGGGACAGGGGCTACGAGCAGTACTTC.

V is TRBV5-4 and J is TRBJ1-1; 12 bases match TRBD1. The CDR3 length is 15 residues. The germline V gene has CDR1 SGHNT and CDR2 YYREEE (reference sequence). Trimming at V came to 3 bases and at J to 0 bases, leaving 0 bases not matched to a gene. In DNA form, the CDR3 reads TGTGCCAGCAGCTGGGACAGGGGGCTGAACACTGAAGCTTTCTTT. It translates to CASSWDRGLNTEAFF.

The rearrangement links TRBV24-1 to TRBJ2-2, with D possibly matching TRBD1 (7 bases). Trimming stripped 5 bases from V and 0 bases from J, with 15 bases between. CDR1 KGHDR and CDR2 SFDVKD come from the germline V gene. CDR3 size: 17 residues. CDR3 loop: CATSGSSGGPNTGELFF. The CDR3 nucleotides are TGTGCCACCAGTGGATCCTCAGGGGGGCCGAACACCGGGGAGCTGTTTTTT.

The chain recombines TRBV5-1 with TRBJ2-2, with 9 bases fitting TRBD1. The CDR3 extends over 14 amino acids. V lost 5 bases to trimming and J lost 5 bases; unmatched junction nucleotides: 4. Germline values: CDR1 SGHRS, CDR2 YFSETQ. As DNA, the CDR3 is TGCGCCAGCAGGGAGACAGGGGGGACCGGGGAGCTGTTTTTT. Translated, it gives CASRETGGTGELFF.

The gene calls are TRBV29-1 and TRBJ1-1; D is perhaps TRBD1 (5 bases). V lost 4 bases to trimming and J lost 2 bases, with 14 bases between them. Germline CDR1 is SQVTM and CDR2 is ANQGSEA. The length of the CDR3 is 14 residues. For the CDR3, the DNA is TGCAGCGTTGGGGGAGCGGGGGACAACACTGAAGCTTTCTTT. As protein: CSVGGAGDNTEAFF.

The V call is TRBV19, the J call TRBJ1-5; D is uncertain. Trimming shortened V by 7 bases and J by 0 bases, and 13 bases separated the two germline ends. Per germline, CDR1 LNHDA and CDR2 SQIVND (reference sequence). The CDR3 is made up of 15 amino acids. CDR3 coding DNA: TGTGCCAGTACCCCCACGGGTTATAGCAATCAGCCCCAGCATTTT. The encoded protein is CASTPTGYSNQPQHF. Combining the CDR3 with reference TRBV19 and TRBJ1-5 gives the whole variable domain DGGITQSPKYLFRKEGQNVTLSCEQNLNHDAMYWYRQDPGQGLRLIYYSQIVNDFQKGDIAEGYSVSREKKESFPLTVTSAQKNPTAFYLCASTPTGYSNQPQHFGDGTRLSIL.

J is TRBJ2-1 and V is TRBV9, with 14 nucleotides matching TRBD2. V dropped 4 bases and J dropped 5; count of bases not matched to a gene: 11. There are 18 residues in the CDR3. Germline CDR1 reads SGDLS; CDR2 reads YYNGEE. CDR3 nucleotides: TGTGCCAGCAGCACACGAGACGGGACTAGCGGGAGCCACAATGAGCAGTTCTTC. Amino acids: CASSTRDGTSGSHNEQFF.